The table lists the clone carrying this T cell receptor (beta chain) with many counts. These data come from a study of T cells after posttransplantation cyclophosphamide. Busulfan-fludarabine conditioning, marrow transplant, and cyclophosphamide on days +3 and +4 were administered. Sequencing used immunoSEQ multiplex PCR; TCRdb keeps in-frame clones, though not all of them. The sample yields about 14,000 clones, without any singletons. The CDR3 consists of 14 residues. Germline trimming cut 3 bases from V and 6 bases from J; bases unmatched to any gene: 2. Germline assignment: CDR1 SGDLS and CDR2 YYNGEE.

The genes are TRBV9 and TRBJ2-2; 10 bases match TRBD1. This clonotype originated in a female patient aged 40-50 years who received an allogeneic stem cell transplant from a related donor, was CMV-positive, and had no GVHD. Some T cells here may be from the graft donor. Sample: PBMCs, taken 950 to 1,200 days after allogeneic stem cell transplant with posttransplant cyclophosphamide. CDR3 loop: CASSAGTGAGELFF. The CDR3 DNA sequence: TGTGCCAGCAGCGCCGGGACAGGGGCCGGGGAGCTGTTTTTT.